Following are 26 T cell receptor beta chains from one sample sequenced in a study of CD8 T cells in Susac syndrome. A quantity of about 0.45 to 1 ug RNA underwent reverse transcription using random hexamers. In TCRdb, the immunoSEQ multiplex PCR reads were re-called with MiXCR into one record per CDR3 protein. Of under 200,000 distinct CDR3 sequences in the sample, roughly 95% were seen once. Input material: CD8+ T cells from PBMCs. The receptor set was obtained from a human donor with multiple sclerosis.

The chain combines TRBV7-6 with TRBJ2-7; D call uncertain. This CDR3 comprises 14 residues. Per the germline V gene, CDR1 is SGHVS and CDR2 is FNYEAQ. Trimming removed 4 bases at V and 0 bases at J, with 10 bases between. CDR3 bases: TGTGCCAGCAGCTCAGTTGGCAGCTCCTACGAGCAGTACTTC. Its protein is CASSSVGSSYEQYF.

The V and J genes are TRBV11-2 and TRBJ2-5; no reliable D call. Trimming took off 0 bases at V and 3 bases at J, with 8 bases between the two ends. This CDR3 is 14 amino acids long. Germline V gene lookup returns CDR1 SGHAT and CDR2 FQNNGV. This CDR3 reads CASSLDFRKETQYF. The CDR3 nucleotides read TGTGCCAGCAGCTTAGATTTCAGGAAAGAGACCCAGTACTTC.

The V and J genes are TRBV15 and TRBJ1-6; 7 positions match TRBD1. CDR3 length: 15 residues. V gave up 1 base and J gave up 6 bases; unmatched junction bases: 3. The germline CDR1 and CDR2 sequences are LNHNV and YYDKDF (reference sequence). The CDR3: CATSRGGQSNSPLHF. For the CDR3, the DNA is TGTGCCACCAGCAGAGGGGGACAGAGTAATTCACCCCTCCACTTT.

The chain joins TRBV7-9 to TRBJ2-1; D possibly corresponds to TRBD1 (5 bases). Trimming stripped 3 bases from V and 10 bases from J, with 16 bases between. Germline CDR1 SEHNR, CDR2 FQNEAQ (reference sequence). CDR3 size: 14 residues. In DNA, the CDR3 is TGTGCCAGCAGCTTCGCGTTGGGGCGCGGAGAGCAGTTCTTC. The encoded protein is CASSFALGRGEQFF.

The V call is TRBV29-1, the J call TRBJ2-7; D possibly corresponds to TRBD2 (6 bases). Germline CDR1 is SQVTM and CDR2 is ANQGSEA. This CDR3 has 12 amino acids. Trimming removed 4 bases from V and 2 bases from J, with 9 bases in between. The CDR3 DNA sequence: TGCAGCGTTGTAGGAGGGCCCTACGAGCAGTACTTC. Protein: CSVVGGPYEQYF.

The rearrangement uses TRBV4-2 and TRBJ1-3; no firm D call. Germline loops: CDR1 LGHNA, CDR2 YNFKEQ. Trimming removed 1 base at V and 5 bases at J, with 18 bases between. The CDR3 consists of 17 residues. In DNA form, the CDR3 reads TGTGCCAGCAGCCAAGGGCTAGACACCCTTAAGAGAAACACCATATATTTT. This encodes CASSQGLDTLKRNTIYF.

This clonotype occurred a few times. The CDR3 is CSAESEGTGELFF. The DNA of the CDR3 is TGCAGTGCCGAATCTGAGGGGACCGGGGAGCTGTTTTTT. The chain joins TRBV20-1 to TRBJ2-2; D tentatively reads TRBD1 or TRBD2 (5 bases each). This CDR3 spans 13 amino acids. Trimming shortened V by 6 bases and J by 5 bases, and 13 bases separated the two germline ends. Germline CDR1 DFQATT, CDR2 SNEGSKA (reference sequence).

J is TRBJ2-3 and V is TRBV4-1; TRBD2 matches at 8 bases. Germline V lookup: CDR1 MGHRA, CDR2 YSYEKL. This CDR3 spans 19 amino acids. V dropped 0 bases and J dropped 2; count of bases not matched to a gene: 13. CDR3 amino acids: CASSQDSFEAGAVTDTQYF. The CDR3 nucleotides read TGCGCCAGCAGCCAAGACTCCTTCGAAGCGGGAGCTGTCACAGATACGCAGTATTTT.

The V and J genes are TRBV2 and TRBJ1-2; 8 bases match TRBD1. CDR3 length: 14 amino acids. Germline CDR1 is SNHLY and CDR2 is FYNNEI. The V gene end was trimmed by 4 bases and the J gene end by 0 bases; junction bases not matched to a gene: 1. This chain's CDR3 is CASSVRGPNYGYTF. The CDR3 DNA follows: TGTGCCAGCAGTGTCAGGGGGCCTAACTATGGCTACACCTTC.

The chain recombines TRBV4-1 with TRBJ1-4, with a possible D match to TRBD1 (5 bases). Germline CDR1 and CDR2: MGHRA and YSYEKL. Trimming cost V 3 bases and J 10 bases, with 15 bases left between them. CDR3 length equals 14 residues. CDR3 loop: CASSQGPRDRKLFF. The CDR3 bases are TGCGCCAGCAGCCAGGGGCCTCGGGACCGAAAACTGTTTTTT.

The chain uses TRBV28 and TRBJ2-6; maybe TRBD1 (6 bases). Germline assignment: CDR1 MDHEN and CDR2 SYDVKM. V dropped 7 bases and J dropped 2 bases, with 18 bases sitting between them. CDR3 length equals 17 residues. DNA of the CDR3: TGTGCCAGCAACCCTGCCGGGACATTCGCTGGGGCCAACGTCCTGACTTTC. Its protein is CASNPAGTFAGANVLTF.

CDR3 nucleotide sequence: TGTGCCACCAGCAGGGACGGGAGCTCCTACGAGCAGTACTTC. As protein: CATSRDGSSYEQYF. The genes are TRBV15 and TRBJ2-7; D perhaps matches TRBD2 (6 bases). The CDR3 contains 14 residues. The V end was cut by 3 bases, the J end by 0 bases, with 9 bases between. CDR1 and CDR2 (germline): LNHNV, YYDKDF (reference sequence). Full variable domain (missing parts from reference TRBV15 and TRBJ2-7): DAMVIQNPRYQVTQFGKPVTLSCSQTLNHNVMYWYQQKSSQAPKLLFHYYDKDFNNEADTPDNFQSRRPNTSFCFLDIRSPGLGDTAMYLCATSRDGSSYEQYFGPGTRLTVT.

The rearrangement uses TRBV12-3 or TRBV12-4 and TRBJ2-1; D remains ambiguous. V was clipped by 0 bases and J by 10 bases, with 7 bases between them. The CDR3 runs 12 residues. CDR3 nucleotides: TGTGCCAGCAGTTTAGCGCTTCGGGAGCAGTTCTTC. Translation: CASSLALREQFF.

The chain has TRBV29-1 and TRBJ2-3; TRBD1 matches 9 bases. J lost 14 bases, V lost 8 bases, and 14 bases had no gene match. The CDR3 totals 12 residues. Germline V gene sequence: CDR1 SQVTM, CDR2 ANQGSEA. CDR3 region: CSLGTGTFTRYF. The CDR3 nucleotides read TGCAGCCTTGGGACAGGGACCTTCACCCGGTATTTT.

This clonotype was counted a single time. The V gene is TRBV7-9, the J gene TRBJ2-7; TRBD2 matches 7 bases. Germline CDR1 SEHNR, CDR2 FQNEAQ (reference sequence). J lost 4 bases, V lost 4 bases, and 1 base had no gene match. The CDR3 spans 12 residues. The CDR3 region is CASSWGGYEQYF. As DNA, the CDR3 is TGTGCCAGCAGCTGGGGGGGATACGAGCAGTACTTC.

The rearrangement uses TRBV7-9 and TRBJ1-1; TRBD1 might be the D (5 bases). V lost 5 bases and J 0 bases, leaving 10 bases between the germline ends. Germline V gene lookup returns CDR1 SEHNR and CDR2 FQNEAQ (reference sequence). CDR3 length: 14 amino acids. CDR3 amino acids: CASSSGHLNTEAFF. CDR3 bases: TGTGCCAGCAGCAGCGGACACCTGAACACTGAAGCTTTCTTT.

This clonotype was counted once. The chain uses TRBV28 and TRBJ2-7; maybe TRBD2 (6 bases). Trimming removed 8 bases from V and 2 bases from J, with 16 bases in between. Germline lookup yields CDR1 MDHEN and CDR2 SYDVKM. CDR3 length: 14 amino acids. In DNA form, the CDR3 reads TGTGCCAGCGAAGGGACTCGCGGAACCTACGAGCAGTACTTC. It yields the protein CASEGTRGTYEQYF.

This chain uses TRBV29-1 with TRBJ2-7, with 10 positions matching TRBD1. CDR3 length equals 12 residues. Germline V gene data show CDR1 as SQVTM and CDR2 as ANQGSEA. Trimming at V came to 7 bases and at J to 4 bases, leaving 4 bases not matched to a gene. CDR3 nucleotides: TGCAGCGCGGGACAGGGGAATTACGAGCAGTACTTC. This codes for CSAGQGNYEQYF.

The chain combines TRBV28 with TRBJ2-2, with a possible D match to TRBD1 (5 bases). The CDR3 is 16 amino acids. Germline lookup yields CDR1 MDHEN and CDR2 SYDVKM. V lost 5 bases to trimming and J lost 0 bases, with 13 bases between them. In nucleotides, the CDR3 is TGTGCCAGCAGTGTAACAGGACCCGCGAACACCGGGGAGCTGTTTTTT. Amino acid sequence: CASSVTGPANTGELFF.

CDR3 bases: TGCGCCAGCAGCCAGACCCGCGGGACATCCGAGCAGTTCTTC. Translating gives CASSQTRGTSEQFF. The chain combines TRBV4-1 with TRBJ2-1, with D possibly being TRBD1 or TRBD2 (6 bases each). V was shortened by 3 bases and J by 10 bases, with 16 bases between the two germline ends. This CDR3 region has 14 residues. Germline V gene sequence: CDR1 MGHRA, CDR2 YSYEKL.

This clonotype showed up just once. J is TRBJ2-2 and V is TRBV3-1, with D possibly being TRBD2 (6 bases). Trimming left V 0 bases short and J 0 bases short, with 11 bases between. Germline CDR1 reads LGHDT; CDR2 reads YNNKEL (reference sequence). The CDR3 is 17 residues long. The CDR3 spells CASSQDWAGTNTGELFF. The CDR3 DNA reads TGTGCCAGCAGCCAAGATTGGGCGGGAACGAACACCGGGGAGCTGTTTTTT.

V is TRBV27 and J is TRBJ2-7; D ambiguous. CDR3 length: 14 amino acids. Looked up from germline, CDR1 is MNHEY and CDR2 is SMNVEV (reference sequence). The ends were cut back, 8 bases at V and 2 bases at J, with 16 bases in the middle. The CDR3 DNA reads as TGTGCCAGCGCTATGGGCAGGAAAGCCTACGAGCAGTACTTC. This translates into CASAMGRKAYEQYF.

This clonotype was seen a single time. This rearrangement joins TRBV3-1 to TRBJ1-2; D is possibly TRBD1 (6 bases). The CDR3 is 12 amino acids. The germline V gene has CDR1 LGHDT and CDR2 YNNKEL (reference sequence). Trimming took 4 bases from V and 8 from J, leaving 11 bases between them. The CDR3 DNA sequence: TGTGCCAGCAGCCGCCTCAGGGGAGGCTACACCTTC. Encoded protein: CASSRLRGGYTF.

Of note for this clonotype: Mismatch with germline at one junction end may stem from a read error. This sequence joins TRBV29-1 and TRBJ2-5, with TRBD2 matching over 7 bases. Germline CDR1 reads SQVTM; CDR2 reads ANQGSEA. The CDR3 has 13 residues. DNA for the CDR3: TGCAACGTTGATACAGGACTAGAAGAGACCCAGTACTTC. Its translation: CNVDTGLEETQYF. Full variable domain (missing parts from reference TRBV29-1 and TRBJ2-5): SAVISQKPSRDICQRGTSLTIQCQVDSQVTMMFWYRQQPGQSLTLIATANQGSEATYESGFVIDKFPISRPNLTFSTLTVSNMSPEDSSIYLCNVDTGLEETQYFGPGTRLLVL.

CDR3 sequence: CASSLQYDGYTF. The CDR3 region has the DNA TGTGCCAGCAGCTTACAATACGATGGCTACACCTTC. The gene calls are TRBV13 and TRBJ1-2; no definite D call. Germline CDR1 reads PRHDT; CDR2 reads FYEKMQ (reference sequence). Trimming took off 2 bases at V and 6 bases at J, with 7 bases between the two ends. The CDR3 is made up of 12 amino acids.

This chain uses TRBV28 with TRBJ1-1; D might be TRBD1 (5 bases). The V gene lost 7 bases and the J gene lost 0 bases, with 12 bases spanning the gap. CDR1 is MDHEN, CDR2 SYDVKM, per germline. CDR3 length equals 14 residues. The CDR3 loop is CASTLTEMNTEAFF. The CDR3 coding sequence is TGTGCCAGCACCCTGACAGAGATGAACACTGAAGCTTTCTTT. The full variable domain, rest sourced from reference TRBV28 and TRBJ1-1, is DVKVTQSSRYLVKRTGEKVFLECVQDMDHENMFWYRQDPGLGLRLIYFSYDVKMKEKGDIPEGYSVSREKKERFSLILESASTNQTSMYLCASTLTEMNTEAFFGQGTRLTVV.